A single sample gave rise to the 30 T cell receptor beta chains below, sequenced in a study of graft-versus-host responses after intestinal transplantation. Using immunoSEQ multiplex PCR, the repertoire was profiled, and TCRdb retains in-frame clones only, with some absent. Here the sample spans about 97,000 clones, around 90% being singletons. The input for sequencing was PBMCs, taken approximately 420 days after intestinal transplant. These receptors came from a human patient who received an intestinal transplant, so some T cells may come from the graft donor.

The V gene is TRBV29-1, the J gene TRBJ1-1, with D maybe TRBD1 (6 bases). Trimming took off 7 bases at V and 5 bases at J, with 14 bases between the two ends. Looked up from germline, CDR1 is SQVTM and CDR2 is ANQGSEA. The CDR3 sequence is 12 residues long. CDR3 protein: CSAEGGRTEAFF. CDR3 nucleotide sequence: TGCAGCGCCGAGGGGGGTAGGACTGAAGCTTTCTTT.

The gene calls are TRBV6-5 and TRBJ1-2; TRBD1 is a possible D gene (6 bases). This CDR3 has 12 residues. Germline CDR1 is MNHEY and CDR2 is SVGAGI. Trimming removed 5 bases from V and 9 bases from J, with 13 bases in between. CDR3 sequence reads: CASSTDDRRYTF. DNA of the CDR3: TGTGCCAGCAGTACCGACGACAGGCGCTACACCTTC.

J is TRBJ1-5 and V is TRBV2; the D gene is possibly TRBD1 (5 bases). Germline V CDR1 and CDR2: SNHLY, FYNNEI. This CDR3 is built from 16 residues. V gave up 5 bases and J gave up 2 bases, with 16 bases separating them. DNA for the CDR3: TGTGCCAGCAGTCTCCCCAGGCTAGGGGGCAATCAGCCCCAGCATTTT. Protein product: CASSLPRLGGNQPQHF.

The gene calls are TRBV19 and TRBJ1-2; 7 bases match TRBD1. CDR1 is LNHDA, CDR2 SQIVND, per germline (reference sequence). The junction had 10 bases not matched to a gene; V was cut back by 6 bases and J by 6 bases. The CDR3 is 14 residues long. The CDR3, as DNA: TGTGCCAGTAGACTAGGGGGCTTCAGGAATGGCTACACCTTC. Its translation: CASRLGGFRNGYTF.

V and J are TRBV4-1 and TRBJ2-5, with TRBD2 as a possible D gene (6 bases). CDR1 and CDR2 (germline): MGHRA, YSYEKL. The CDR3 length is 15 residues. Trimming pared 0 bases from V and 5 bases from J, leaving 13 bases between. The CDR3 DNA sequence: TGCGCCAGCAGCCAAGAGGTGGAGGGCCGGGAGACCCAGTACTTC. This codes for CASSQEVEGRETQYF.

This chain joins TRBV2 and TRBJ1-2; TRBD1 aligns across 7 bases. Germline assignment: CDR1 SNHLY and CDR2 FYNNEI. The CDR3 spans 15 residues. With 6 bases clipped from V and 8 bases from J, the junction kept 15 bases outside the gene matches. DNA for the CDR3: TGTGCCAGCAGCGATCCTGACAGGGTGGAATCAGGCTACACCTTC. Translated: CASSDPDRVESGYTF.

CDR3 in DNA: TGTGCCAGCAGCGTAGGGTTTCGGGGGACGAGCACCGGGGAGCTGTTTTTT. Translated: CASSVGFRGTSTGELFF. This sequence joins TRBV9 and TRBJ2-2; tentative D call: TRBD2 (6 bases). Germline CDR1 is SGDLS and CDR2 is YYNGEE. V dropped 0 bases and J dropped 4 bases, with 16 bases sitting between them. The CDR3 consists of 17 residues. Variable domain in full (rest from reference TRBV9 and TRBJ2-2): DSGVTQTPKHLITATGQRVTLRCSPRSGDLSVYWYQQSLDQGLQFLIQYYNGEERAKGNILERFSAQQFPDLHSELNLSSLELGDSALYFCASSVGFRGTSTGELFFGEGSRLTVL.

To note about this clone: The junction departs from the called germline gene at one end, perhaps through a read error. The rearrangement links TRBV7-9 to TRBJ1-4; TRBD1 might be the D (5 bases). Germline V gene sequence: CDR1 SEHNR, CDR2 FQNEAQ (reference sequence). This CDR3 is built from 15 residues. The CDR3 DNA sequence: TGTGCCAGCAGCTTAGTTCAGGGAATAGGTGAAAAACTGGTTTTT. Translation: CASSLVQGIGEKLVF. Using reference TRBV7-9 and TRBJ1-4 for the parts outside the CDR3, the full variable domain is DTGVSQNPRHKITKRGQNVTFRCDPISEHNRLYWYRQTLGQGPEFLTYFQNEAQLEKSRLLSDRFSAERPKGSFSTLEIQRTEQGDSAMYLCASSLVQGIGEKLVFGSGTQLSVL.

The V gene is TRBV6-6, the J gene TRBJ1-4; 8 bases map to TRBD1. The CDR3 runs 15 residues. Per the germline V gene, CDR1 is MNHNY and CDR2 is SVGAGI (reference sequence). V trimming: 4 bases; J trimming: 3 bases; junction bases outside the gene matches: 4. The CDR3 loop reads CASSSGGRANEKLFF. The CDR3 bases are TGTGCCAGCAGTTCAGGGGGCAGGGCTAATGAAAAACTGTTTTTT.

The chain joins TRBV5-1 to TRBJ2-5, with 10 bases lining up with TRBD1. Losses at the gene ends were 7 bases for V and 4 bases for J; bases not matched to a gene: 10. The V gene's germline CDR1 is SGHRS and CDR2 YFSETQ. The CDR3 spans 15 residues. The CDR3 here is CASSWRQGAGETQYF. Here the CDR3 DNA reads TGCGCCAGCTCGTGGAGACAGGGGGCAGGAGAGACCCAGTACTTC. Drawing the rest from reference TRBV5-1 and TRBJ2-5, the complete variable domain is KAGVTQTPRYLIKTRGQQVTLSCSPISGHRSVSWYQQTPGQGLQFLFEYFSETQRNKGNFPGRFSGRQFSNSRSEMNVSTLELGDSALYLCASSWRQGAGETQYFGPGTRLLVL.

The chain carries TRBV5-1 and TRBJ2-1; 8 bases match TRBD2. There are 15 residues in the CDR3. With V trimmed by 1 base and J by 3 bases, 3 bases remained unmatched. Germline CDR1 SGHRS, CDR2 YFSETQ. CDR3 nucleotides: TGCGCCAGCAGCTTGACGGGGGGGTACTACAATGAGCAGTTCTTC. Translation: CASSLTGGYYNEQFF.

This clone was seen a single time. The rearrangement links TRBV5-4 to TRBJ1-3, with 9 bases that match TRBD1. With 3 bases clipped from V and 5 bases from J, the junction kept 6 bases outside the gene matches. The CDR3 loop spans 15 amino acids. Per germline, CDR1 SGHNT and CDR2 YYREEE (reference sequence). DNA for the CDR3: TGTGCCAGCAGCTCGGACAGGGGTTCTAGAAACACCATATATTTT. Encoded protein: CASSSDRGSRNTIYF.

The CDR3 loop is CASSLRGWLGSYNEQFF. The CDR3 coding sequence is TGTGCCAGCAGCTTGAGGGGTTGGCTAGGGTCCTACAATGAGCAGTTCTTC. The chain links TRBV5-6 to TRBJ2-1, with D possibly being TRBD1 (5 bases). CDR1 and CDR2 (germline): SGHDT, YYEEEE. The CDR3 covers 17 residues. The germline V and J ends were trimmed by 1 base and 1 base, with 15 bases remaining between them.

The V call is TRBV19, the J call TRBJ1-2; D is perhaps TRBD1 (5 bases). CDR1 is LNHDA and CDR2 is SQIVND in the germline V gene (reference sequence). The CDR3 is made up of 14 amino acids. Trimming left V 5 bases short and J 1 base short, with 11 bases between. In DNA, the CDR3 is TGTGCCAGTAGTTGGGGGAGGGGTAACTATGGCTACACCTTC. Translating gives CASSWGRGNYGYTF.

CDR3: CASSESAQGARGYTF. The CDR3 DNA reads TGCGCCAGCAGTGAGAGTGCTCAGGGGGCGCGTGGCTACACCTTC. The chain employs TRBV10-2 and TRBJ1-2, with TRBD1 matching 8 bases. The CDR3 is 15 residues long. Looked up from germline, CDR1 is WSHSY and CDR2 is SAAADI. After removal of 2 bases from V and 7 bases from J, the junction contained 9 bases not matched to a gene.

The J gene is TRBJ2-7, the V gene TRBV6-1, with D tentatively TRBD1 (5 bases). The CDR3 extends over 14 amino acids. In germline, CDR1 is MNHNS, CDR2 SASEGT. The ends were cut back, 1 base at V and 4 bases at J, with 11 bases in the middle. The CDR3 protein is CASSEEAGPYEQYF. The CDR3, as DNA: TGTGCCAGCAGTGAAGAGGCAGGGCCGTACGAGCAGTACTTC.

The sample holds a few counts of this clone. The rearrangement uses TRBV5-1 and TRBJ1-1, with D uncertain. V was shortened by 4 bases and J by 1 base, with 17 bases between the two germline ends. The germline gives CDR1 SGHRS, CDR2 YFSETQ. This CDR3 has 16 residues. Here the CDR3 DNA reads TGCGCCAGCAGCGATGTTCCCCTAGGAACGAACACTGAAGCTTTCTTT. Protein: CASSDVPLGTNTEAFF.

This chain joins TRBV6-5 and TRBJ1-2, with D perhaps matching TRBD1 (6 bases). The CDR3 length is 11 residues. Trimming left V 5 bases short and J 7 bases short, with 8 bases between. Germline lookup yields CDR1 MNHEY and CDR2 SVGAGI. The CDR3 DNA reads TGTGCCAGCAGTACAGGGTTTGGCTACACCTTC. This sequence encodes CASSTGFGYTF.

This chain connects TRBV7-3 to TRBJ2-7; 11 nucleotides match TRBD2. The germline gives CDR1 SGHTA, CDR2 FQGTGA. The V and J ends lost 5 bases and 4 bases, in that order; junction bases with no gene match: 1. The CDR3 has 13 amino acids. DNA of the CDR3: TGTGCCAGCAGCCCTAGCGGGGGGTACGAGCAGTACTTC. Translated, it gives CASSPSGGYEQYF. Combining the CDR3 with reference TRBV7-3 and TRBJ2-7 gives the whole variable domain GAGVSQTPSNKVTEKGKYVELRCDPISGHTALYWYRQSLGQGPEFLIYFQGTGAADDSGLPNDRFFAVRPEGSVSTLKIQRTERGDSAVYLCASSPSGGYEQYFGPGTRLTVT.

This chain links TRBV19 with TRBJ1-2, with D unclear. V lost 2 bases, J lost 3 bases, and 10 bases lay in between. This CDR3 has 14 amino acids. Germline V gene sequence: CDR1 LNHDA, CDR2 SQIVND (reference sequence). The CDR3 DNA sequence: TGTGCCAGTAGTATATTTGGGGAGGACTATGGCTACACCTTC. It translates to CASSIFGEDYGYTF. Full variable domain (missing parts from reference TRBV19 and TRBJ1-2): DGGITQSPKYLFRKEGQNVTLSCEQNLNHDAMYWYRQDPGQGLRLIYYSQIVNDFQKGDIAEGYSVSREKKESFPLTVTSAQKNPTAFYLCASSIFGEDYGYTFGSGTRLTVV.

The CDR3 is CASSRGTGANVLTF. The CDR3 bases are TGTGCCAGCAGCCGGGGCACTGGGGCCAACGTCCTGACTTTC. The chain employs TRBV7-9 and TRBJ2-6; either TRBD1 or TRBD2 may fit D (5 bases each). The V and J ends lost 5 bases and 2 bases respectively, with 7 bases between them. Germline CDR1 reads SEHNR; CDR2 reads FQNEAQ (reference sequence). The CDR3 length is 14 residues.

The rearrangement uses TRBV10-1 and TRBJ2-3, with D hard to call. Between the trimmed V and J ends, which lost 4 bases and 2 bases, there was a span of 7 bases. The length of the CDR3 is 13 residues. Germline V gives CDR1 WNHNN, CDR2 SYGVQD (reference sequence). This chain's CDR3 is CASSVLVTDTQYF. The CDR3 DNA is TGCGCCAGCAGTGTGTTGGTCACAGATACGCAGTATTTT.

This clone has just one count. The rearrangement links TRBV7-6 to TRBJ1-4; the D gene is possibly TRBD1 (5 bases). There are 15 residues in the CDR3. The germline V gene encodes CDR1 SGHVS and CDR2 FNYEAQ. V gave up 3 bases and J gave up 3 bases, with 11 bases separating them. The CDR3, as DNA: TGTGCCAGCAGCTTGAGTTGGGGGGCTAATGAAAAACTGTTTTTT. Translating it yields CASSLSWGANEKLFF. Variable domain in full (rest from reference TRBV7-6 and TRBJ1-4): GAGVSQSPRYKVTKRGQDVALRCDPISGHVSLYWYRQALGQGPEFLTYFNYEAQQDKSGLPNDRFSAERPEGSISTLTIQRTEQRDSAMYRCASSLSWGANEKLFFGSGTQLSVL.

The rearrangement uses TRBV6-6 and TRBJ2-7; D gene uncertain. There are 15 residues in the CDR3. Trimming shortened V by 4 bases and J by 1 base, and 14 bases separated the two germline ends. Germline V gene data show CDR1 as MNHNY and CDR2 as SVGAGI (reference sequence). The CDR3 DNA sequence: TGTGCCAGCAGTTCGGCCAGCGAGTATTCCTACGAGCAGTACTTC. Translation gives CASSSASEYSYEQYF.

In its sample, this clone was seen a few times. The gene calls are TRBV10-2 and TRBJ1-1, with D uncertain. The CDR3 spans 13 residues. Germline assignment: CDR1 WSHSY and CDR2 SAAADI. Trimming took off 4 bases at V and 1 base at J, with 7 bases between the two ends. The CDR3 sequence is CASSADTNTEAFF. In DNA, the CDR3 is TGCGCCAGCAGTGCCGACACGAACACTGAAGCTTTCTTT.

This chain links TRBV7-3 with TRBJ2-1; D not certain. The germline V gene has CDR1 SGHTA and CDR2 FQGTGA. Trimming left V 2 bases short and J 0 bases short, with 8 bases between. The CDR3 is made up of 15 amino acids. CDR3 sequence reads: CASSLGVVSYNEQFF. The CDR3 DNA reads TGTGCCAGCAGCTTAGGGGTAGTCTCCTACAATGAGCAGTTCTTC.

The rearrangement links TRBV6-1 to TRBJ1-1; D ambiguous. Germline CDR1 is MNHNS and CDR2 is SASEGT. The CDR3 contains 10 residues. Trimming cost V 9 bases and J 5 bases, with 7 bases left between them. The DNA of the CDR3 is TGTGCCAGTAAGCATACTGAAGCTTTCTTT. It codes for CASKHTEAFF.

The chain combines TRBV25-1 with TRBJ1-2, with TRBD1 identical over 8 bases. The germline gives CDR1 MGHDK, CDR2 SYGVNS. The CDR3 has 14 residues. V shed 4 bases, J shed 4 bases, and the junction held 5 bases outside the gene matches. The CDR3 DNA is TGTGCCAGCAGTGCGGCAGGGGGCGCCTATGGCTACACCTTC. This encodes CASSAAGGAYGYTF.

The rearrangement links TRBV11-2 to TRBJ2-1, with D perhaps TRBD2 (6 bases). V was clipped by 0 bases and J by 7 bases, with 13 bases between them. This CDR3 region has 15 residues. Germline V lookup: CDR1 SGHAT, CDR2 FQNNGV. The CDR3 coding sequence is TGTGCCAGCAGCTTAGATGGCGGGGCCGAGAATGAGCAGTTCTTC. Protein sequence: CASSLDGGAENEQFF.

The chain recombines TRBV27 with TRBJ2-3, with TRBD2 matching over 9 bases. After removal of 1 base from V and 9 bases from J, the junction contained 11 bases not matched to a gene. CDR3 length equals 16 residues. CDR1 is MNHEY and CDR2 is SMNVEV in the germline V gene (reference sequence). The CDR3 nucleotides are TGTGCCAGCAGTTTATTTGGCGGGGGGGCTCTAGGGACGCAGTATTTT. Translation: CASSLFGGGALGTQYF.